This T cell receptor (beta chain) was captured in a study of CD8+CD57+ T cells in acquired aplastic anemia. Study in general: Mean DNA quantity obtained from sorted CD4+ and CD8+ cells was about 3 ug.

Genomic DNA acted as the template from which TCR beta VDJ combination and CDR3 sequence profiling were carried out. TCRdb used MiXCR to reprocess the reads, holding one entry per CDR3 protein. The sample includes approximately 80,000 distinct CDR3 sequences, about three quarters of them seen just once. Germline V gene data show CDR1 as SGDLS and CDR2 as YYNGEE. V gave up 9 bases and J gave up 4 bases; unmatched junction bases: 14. The CDR3 contains 16 residues. Flow cytometry had shown expanded CD8+CD57+ cells in the patients chosen for sequencing. The TCR originated in a human donor with aplastic anemia. The rearrangement links TRBV9 to TRBJ2-3, with TRBD1 matching 10 bases. Sample: sorted CD4+, CD8+, or CD8+CD57+ T cells (not recorded which) from PBMCs. In DNA, the CDR3 is TGTGCCATCAGTGGTTCGGACAGGGGGGTGCCAGATACGCAGTATTTT. This sequence encodes CAISGSDRGVPDTQYF.